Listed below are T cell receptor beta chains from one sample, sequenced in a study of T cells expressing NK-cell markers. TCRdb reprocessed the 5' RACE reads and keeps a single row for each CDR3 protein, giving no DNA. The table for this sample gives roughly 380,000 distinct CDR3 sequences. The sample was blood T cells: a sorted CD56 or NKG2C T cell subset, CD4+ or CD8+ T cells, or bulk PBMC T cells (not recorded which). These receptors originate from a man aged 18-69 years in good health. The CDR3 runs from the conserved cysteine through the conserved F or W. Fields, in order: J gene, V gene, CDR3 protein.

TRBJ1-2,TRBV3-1,CASSQAITDRAGYTF
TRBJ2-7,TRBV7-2,CASSLASGGTANEQYF
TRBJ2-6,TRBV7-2,CASSVREGGANVLTF
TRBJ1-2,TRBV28,CASTLRGDVYGYTF
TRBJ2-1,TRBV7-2,CASTPGDLITIEQFF
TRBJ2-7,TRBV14,CASSLGFGRAYEQYF
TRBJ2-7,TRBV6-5,CASSSTGLVVRASGKSEQYF
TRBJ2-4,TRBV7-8,CASTSGQGGIISLKNIQYF
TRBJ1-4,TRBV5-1,CASSLVRMGQGEEKLFF
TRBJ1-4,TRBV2,CASSFTGMMGEKLFF
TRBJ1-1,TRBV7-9,CASSPTHSTEAFF
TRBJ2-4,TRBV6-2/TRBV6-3,CASRDGASAKNIQYF
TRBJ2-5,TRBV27,CASSSRGLGIETQYF
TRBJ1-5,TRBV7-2,CASSLGEEGQPQHF
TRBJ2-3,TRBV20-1,CSAPYLASTDTQYF
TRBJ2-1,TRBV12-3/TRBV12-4,CASSLRSLGRRGDSSYNEQFF
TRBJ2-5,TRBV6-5,CASSYDPGRETQYF
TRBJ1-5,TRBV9,CASSPRGSSNQPQHF
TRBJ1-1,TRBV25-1,CASRTGYSAEAFF
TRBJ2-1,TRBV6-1,CASSERVEQFF
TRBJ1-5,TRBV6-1,CASFEEFSNQPQHF
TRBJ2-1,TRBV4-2,CASSRRSGGGGSYNEQFF
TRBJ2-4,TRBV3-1,CASSLGLQLAKNIQYF
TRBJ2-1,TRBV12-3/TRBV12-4,CASSKQGLEQFF
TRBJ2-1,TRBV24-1,CATSDSPGQGKYNEQFF
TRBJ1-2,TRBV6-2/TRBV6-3,CASSYLPPVRNGYTF
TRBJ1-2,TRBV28,CASTLRIGGYTF
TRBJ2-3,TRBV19,CASSSQAGLSTDTQYF
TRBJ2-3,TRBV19,CASSIGEAGGDTQYF
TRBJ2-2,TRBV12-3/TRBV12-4,CASIRSGTRNTGELFF
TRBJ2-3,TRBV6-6,CASSFLGADTQYF
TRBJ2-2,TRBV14,CASSRTWANTGELFF
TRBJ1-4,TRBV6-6,CASSPSADRLFF
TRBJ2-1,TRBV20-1,CSAPHPQYTQFF
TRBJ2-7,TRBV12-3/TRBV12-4,CASRRESGGAVEQYF
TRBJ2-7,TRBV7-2,CASSLAGLASDEQYF
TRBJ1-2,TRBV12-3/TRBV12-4,CASTITPGTVYGYTF
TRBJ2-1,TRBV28,CASRQGLPGEQFF
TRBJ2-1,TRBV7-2,CASSTYRAGNEQFF
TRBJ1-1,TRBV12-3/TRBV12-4,CASSTGVVLTEAFF
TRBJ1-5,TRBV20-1,CSAHRPGQGNQPQHF
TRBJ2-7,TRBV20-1,CSAKSVSYEQYF
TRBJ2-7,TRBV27,CASSLADRPYEQYF
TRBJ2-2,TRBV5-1,CASSLEAAGTGELFF
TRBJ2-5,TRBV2,CASSDHRDQETQYF
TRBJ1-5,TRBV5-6,CASSLRQGAQPQHF
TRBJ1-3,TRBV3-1,CASSQDTAAGNTIYF
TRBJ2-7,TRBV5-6,CASSFPSGGYLVGEQYF
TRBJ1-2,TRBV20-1,CSAGRGDYGYTF
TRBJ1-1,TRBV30,CAWSSTQNTEAFF
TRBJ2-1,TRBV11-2,CASSLGRTTPYNEQFF
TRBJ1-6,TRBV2,CASSGWRGNSPLHF
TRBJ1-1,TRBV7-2,CASSKTGSPEAFF
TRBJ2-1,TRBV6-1,CASSRTLSDQSYNEQFF
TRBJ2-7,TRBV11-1,CASSPGRGGAEPPYEQYF